The 31 T cell receptor beta chains listed next were all sequenced from one sample in a study of post-analysis software for immune sequencing data. Notes on the study in general: Included in a set of four or five TRBV segments more frequent in patients than controls were TRBV5-6, TRBV5-1 and TRBV20-1.

Unique molecular identifiers tagged the TCR beta cDNA libraries. TCRdb ran MiXCR on the PCR reads and lists one entry per CDR3 protein. Of roughly 170,000 distinct CDR3 sequences listed, roughly 30% are singletons. Their antigens remain unidentified. Sample: blood. The receptors were gathered from a girl between 5 and 17 years old with multiple sclerosis.

This clonotype occurred a few times. The chain links TRBV5-1 to TRBJ2-3, with 11 bases lining up with TRBD2. CDR1 and CDR2 from the germline V gene are SGHRS and YFSETQ. The CDR3 is 20 amino acids. V was pared by 4 bases and J by 3 bases, with 19 bases of the junction left unmatched. In DNA, the CDR3 is TGCGCCAGCAGCCTACGCGGATCTTTGACGGGACTAGCGGAAACAGATACGCAGTATTTT. Protein sequence: CASSLRGSLTGLAETDTQYF.

In the case of this clonotype: A much larger clone lies one base from this, so it may be a read error. The chain uses TRBV20-1 and TRBJ2-3, with D hard to call. CDR1 and CDR2 (germline): DFQATT, SNEGSKA (reference sequence). Trimming cost V 6 bases and J 4 bases, with 8 bases left between them. This CDR3 has 11 residues. In DNA, the CDR3 is TGCAGTGCCCCTATCGCAGATACGCAGTATTTT. Translation gives CSAPIADTQYF.

Concerning this clonotype itself: A much larger clonotype is one base distant, so this may be a read error. The chain employs TRBV5-1 and TRBJ2-3, with D unclear. Germline V gene lookup returns CDR1 SGHRS and CDR2 YFSETQ. CDR3 size: 13 residues. This chain's CDR3 is CASKYTFTDTLYF. The CDR3 DNA sequence: TGCGCCAGCAAGTACACATTCACAGATACGCTGTATTTT.

The chain carries TRBV12-3 or TRBV12-4 and TRBJ1-1; possibly TRBD1 for D (6 bases). The CDR3 is made up of 15 amino acids. Trimming removed 7 bases at V and 5 bases at J, with 20 bases between. CDR3 DNA: TGTGCCAGCAAACCAACAGGGCGCCTATGGACTGAAGCTTTCTTT. It codes for CASKPTGRLWTEAFF.

This clonotype appeared many times. This chain uses TRBV7-9 with TRBJ2-1; 8 nucleotides align to TRBD2. From germline, CDR1 is SEHNR and CDR2 FQNEAQ (reference sequence). V dropped 3 bases and J dropped 14; count of bases not matched to a gene: 6. There are 12 residues in the CDR3. CDR3 coding DNA: TGTGCCAGCAGCTTGGGTAGCGGGGCAGAGTTCTTC. Protein: CASSLGSGAEFF.

This chain links TRBV7-7 with TRBJ2-7; D possibly corresponds to TRBD1 (7 bases). From germline, CDR1 is SSHAT and CDR2 FNYEAQ (reference sequence). The CDR3 runs to 13 residues. As DNA, the CDR3 is TGTGCTATCAGCGGTCACAGGGGAGGCGAGCAGTACTTC. The encoded protein is CAISGHRGGEQYF.

With respect to this clonotype: A read error may be the cause here, since a much bigger clone is one base away. This chain uses TRBV20-1 with TRBJ2-1; D uncertain. The V gene's germline CDR1 is DFQATT and CDR2 SNEGSKA (reference sequence). The CDR3 loop spans 16 amino acids. The V and J ends lost 1 base and 2 bases respectively, with 15 bases between them. The CDR3 DNA reads TGCAGTGCTAGAGGTACCCTTTACGCCCCCTACAATGAGCAGTTCTTC. This sequence encodes CSARGTLYAPYNEQFF.

This clonotype was recorded a few times. V usage is TRBV28 and J usage is TRBJ2-1, with D unresolved. This CDR3 has 11 amino acids. Deletions cut 10 bases from V and 7 bases from J, with 11 bases between. Germline CDR1 MDHEN, CDR2 SYDVKM. The CDR3 protein is CAILERNEQFF. DNA for the CDR3: TGTGCCATCCTTGAGAGGAATGAGCAGTTCTTC.

In this sample, this clonotype turned up many times. The rearrangement links TRBV7-8 to TRBJ2-4; TRBD2 aligns across 7 bases. This CDR3 spans 14 amino acids. V shed 5 bases, J shed 6 bases, and the junction held 7 bases outside the gene matches. Germline CDR1 is SGHVS and CDR2 is FQNEAQ. CDR3 coding DNA: TGTGCCAGCAGCCCGGACGGGGGGATAAACATTCAGTACTTC. This encodes CASSPDGGINIQYF.

The gene calls are TRBV5-1 and TRBJ2-7; weak D call: TRBD1 (6 bases). The V end lost 4 bases, the J end lost 5 bases, and 19 bases lay between the germline ends. CDR1 SGHRS and CDR2 YFSETQ come from the germline V gene. The CDR3 extends over 15 amino acids. The CDR3 bases are TGCGCCAGCAGCCCCGGACAGCAGGGCCGTAACGAGCAGTACTTC. As protein: CASSPGQQGRNEQYF.

This clonotype has only a few counts. An end of the junction does not agree with germline; a read error may underlie this. This rearrangement joins TRBV29-1 to TRBJ2-7; 7 nucleotides line up with TRBD1. The CDR3 is 14 residues long. Germline-derived CDR1 and CDR2 are SQVTM and ANQGSEA. The CDR3 reads CSAEARDSSYEQYF. As DNA, the CDR3 is TGCAGCGCTGAAGCCCGGGACAGCTCCTACGAGCAGTACTTC.

This clonotype occurred a few times. The CDR3 coding sequence is TGTGCCAGCAGTCGGGACAGAGGCGGCTACACCTTC. Translating it yields CASSRDRGGYTF. The chain recombines TRBV12-3 or TRBV12-4 with TRBJ1-2; the match to TRBD1 covers 7 bases. This CDR3 is built from 12 residues. V trimming: 5 bases; J trimming: 8 bases; junction bases outside the gene matches: 5.

This clonotype was observed a handful of times. The chain uses TRBV3-1 and TRBJ2-7; 7 bases align to TRBD1. The CDR3 is made up of 15 amino acids. The germline gives CDR1 LGHDT, CDR2 YNNKEL (reference sequence). V was clipped by 4 bases and J by 0 bases; unmatched bases: 6. Here the CDR3 reads CASSPRTGPSYEQYF. CDR3 DNA: TGTGCCAGCAGCCCCCGGACAGGACCCTCCTACGAGCAGTACTTC.

This clonotype was recorded a few times. The CDR3 region is CSANTGRQGVYGYTF. The CDR3 DNA reads as TGCAGTGCTAACACCGGGAGACAGGGGGTCTATGGCTACACCTTC. The rearrangement uses TRBV20-1 and TRBJ1-2; TRBD1 agrees at 9 bases. CDR3 length equals 15 residues. Trimming removed 4 bases from V and 4 bases from J; junction bases left unmatched: 10. Germline CDR1 is DFQATT and CDR2 is SNEGSKA (reference sequence).

This clonotype came up many times. In DNA, the CDR3 is TGTGCCAGCAGTGACCCAGCGACAGTACTCAAAAACATTCAGTACTTC. This encodes CASSDPATVLKNIQYF. The chain joins TRBV6-4 to TRBJ2-4, with a tentative D call TRBD1 (5 bases). The CDR3 has 16 residues. CDR1 MRHNA and CDR2 SNTAGT come from the germline V gene. Trimming left V 2 bases short and J 3 bases short, with 14 bases between.

This clonotype was observed at least ten times. The J gene is TRBJ2-1, the V gene TRBV15; D gene ambiguous. In germline, CDR1 is LNHNV, CDR2 YYDKDF (reference sequence). The CDR3 is made up of 14 amino acids. V lost 3 bases, J lost 0 bases, and 6 bases lay in between. The CDR3 nucleotides read TGTGCCACCAGCAGTCAGAGCTCCTACAATGAGCAGTTCTTC. Amino acid sequence: CATSSQSSYNEQFF. Full variable domain (rest looked up from reference TRBV15 and TRBJ2-1): DAMVIQNPRYQVTQFGKPVTLSCSQTLNHNVMYWYQQKSSQAPKLLFHYYDKDFNNEADTPDNFQSRRPNTSFCFLDIRSPGLGDTAMYLCATSSQSSYNEQFFGPGTRLTVL.

This sequence joins TRBV4-2 and TRBJ2-1, with D hard to call. Near its end, the DNA agrees better with TRBJ2-7, so the J call may be wrong. CDR1 LGHNA and CDR2 YNFKEQ come from the germline V gene. The CDR3 covers 15 residues. Here the CDR3 reads CASSQDRPLSNEQYF. The DNA of the CDR3 is TGTGCCAGCAGCCAAGATCGCCCCCTATCCAATGAGCAGTACTTC.

The table lists this clonotype with a count of one. A much larger clone lies a single base off, so this may be a read error. V usage is TRBV11-2 and J usage is TRBJ2-5, with D unresolved. The J call may be in error: the DNA end matches TRBJ2-7 better. The length of the CDR3 is 12 residues. Germline CDR1 SGHAT, CDR2 FQNNGV. The chain's CDR3 is CASSLGCYEQYF. Here the CDR3 DNA reads TGTGCCAGCAGCTTAGGTTGCTACGAGCAGTACTTC.

This clonotype occurred many times. The rearrangement uses TRBV28 and TRBJ1-2; D uncertain. Germline loops: CDR1 MDHEN, CDR2 SYDVKM. This CDR3 region has 11 residues. Deletions cut 6 bases from V and 4 bases from J, with 6 bases between. CDR3 residues: CASSVFYGYTF. The CDR3 region has the DNA TGTGCCAGCAGCGTTTTCTATGGCTACACCTTC.

This clonotype was found a few times. The chain combines TRBV9 with TRBJ1-1; possible D gene TRBD1, 6 bases. Germline V gene sequence: CDR1 SGDLS, CDR2 YYNGEE. Trimming removed 4 bases from V and 0 bases from J, with 16 bases in between. The CDR3 spans 16 residues. Here the CDR3 reads CASSISPTGLNTEAFF. The DNA of the CDR3 is TGTGCCAGCAGCATCTCACCAACAGGGCTGAACACTGAAGCTTTCTTT.

The chain employs TRBV20-1 and TRBJ2-5; D remains unclear. Deletions cut 0 bases from V and 6 bases from J, with 17 bases between. CDR3 length equals 15 residues. CDR1 is DFQATT and CDR2 is SNEGSKA in the germline V gene (reference sequence). CDR3 in DNA: TGCAGTGCTAGAGATCGAGATGGGCAGACCCAGACCCAGTACTTC. It codes for CSARDRDGQTQTQYF.

The sample holds a few counts of this clonotype. The genes are TRBV29-1 and TRBJ1-1; perhaps TRBD1 as D (5 bases). The germline gives CDR1 SQVTM, CDR2 ANQGSEA. The V gene lost 3 bases and the J gene lost 5 bases, with 13 bases spanning the gap. The CDR3 totals 13 residues. The CDR3 here is CSVELPGLTEAFF. CDR3 nucleotides: TGCAGCGTTGAGTTGCCGGGACTGACTGAAGCTTTCTTT. Looking up the rest from reference TRBV29-1 and TRBJ1-1 gives the full variable domain: SAVISQKPSRDICQRGTSLTIQCQVDSQVTMMFWYRQQPGQSLTLIATANQGSEATYESGFVIDKFPISRPNLTFSTLTVSNMSPEDSSIYLCSVELPGLTEAFFGQGTRLTVV.

V and J are TRBV27 and TRBJ1-1; D is perhaps TRBD1 (5 bases). Germline CDR1 MNHEY, CDR2 SMNVEV (reference sequence). The CDR3 loop spans 14 amino acids. Trimming left V 7 bases short and J 6 bases short, with 18 bases between. The chain's CDR3 is CASNPGRGLAEAFF. The DNA for the CDR3 is TGTGCCAGCAATCCAGGGAGGGGTTTGGCTGAAGCTTTCTTT.

Regarding this clonotype: This may arise from a read error, as a much more abundant clone is one base away. This chain uses TRBV6-6 with TRBJ2-1; D possibly corresponds to TRBD2 (6 bases). Trimming removed 8 bases from V and 13 bases from J, with 21 bases in between. The germline gives CDR1 MNHNY, CDR2 SVGAGI (reference sequence). The CDR3 covers 13 residues. This chain's CDR3 is CASLRWGLETQFF. Written as DNA, the CDR3 is TGTGCCAGCTTAAGGTGGGGACTGGAGACCCAGTTCTTC.

This clonotype was observed many times. The chain uses TRBV20-1 and TRBJ2-1; D possibly corresponds to TRBD2 (5 bases). This CDR3 has 13 amino acids. CDR1 is DFQATT, CDR2 SNEGSKA, per germline (reference sequence). Trimming took 6 bases from V and 5 from J, leaving 14 bases between them. Written as DNA, the CDR3 is TGCAGTGCCGTGGAAGCGGTGGACAATGAGCAGTTCTTC. Translation: CSAVEAVDNEQFF.

This clonotype was seen at least ten times. The chain carries TRBV20-1 and TRBJ2-7; 11 nucleotides align to TRBD2. Germline CDR1 reads DFQATT; CDR2 reads SNEGSKA (reference sequence). The V gene end was trimmed by 3 bases and the J gene end by 3 bases; junction bases not matched to a gene: 4. This CDR3 is 14 amino acids long. For the CDR3, the DNA is TGCAGTGCTAGTGGGACTAGCGGATTCTACGAGCAGTACTTC. Translated: CSASGTSGFYEQYF.

The chain employs TRBV11-2 and TRBJ2-1, with 8 bases that match TRBD2. The CDR3 is 15 residues long. V lost 5 bases to trimming and J lost 8 bases; unmatched junction nucleotides: 11. Germline V lookup: CDR1 SGHAT, CDR2 FQNNGV. The CDR3 here is CASSRSGRPIDEQFF. The CDR3, as DNA: TGTGCCAGCAGCCGCAGCGGGAGACCTATCGATGAGCAGTTCTTC.

J is TRBJ2-6 and V is TRBV30, with D possibly TRBD2 on 6 matching bases. The CDR3 has 15 residues. Germline V gives CDR1 GTSNPN, CDR2 SVGIG (reference sequence). CDR3 sequence reads: CGRGGGISGANVLTF. The CDR3 DNA sequence: TGTGGGCGGGGAGGAGGAATCTCTGGGGCCAACGTCCTGACTTTC.

On this clonotype itself: A much larger clone lies one base from this, so it may be a read error. This rearrangement joins TRBV10-1 to TRBJ2-1; tentatively, D is TRBD2 (6 bases). This CDR3 contains 15 residues. The V gene lost 3 bases and the J gene lost 8 bases, with 17 bases spanning the gap. In germline, CDR1 is WNHNN, CDR2 SYGVQD (reference sequence). DNA of the CDR3: TGCGCCAGCAGTGACTCCGGGGGTATTAACGATGAGCAGTTCTTC. Translation gives CASSDSGGINDEQFF.

This clonotype was counted at least ten times. The CDR3 nucleotides are TGTGCCAGCAGCTTAGCCCCAAACGCACACTCCTACGAGCAGTACTTC. Translated, it gives CASSLAPNAHSYEQYF. The chain combines TRBV11-2 with TRBJ2-7; no reliable D call. The CDR3 totals 16 residues. The germline V gene encodes CDR1 SGHAT and CDR2 FQNNGV. V was clipped by 1 base and J by 0 bases, with 13 bases between them.

The chain carries TRBV12-3 or TRBV12-4 and TRBJ2-4; D not certain. The J call may not be correct, given that the DNA end is closer to TRBJ2-7. CDR3 length: 17 residues. The CDR3 coding sequence is TGTGCCAGCAGTTTTCATTCGGAGAGACACGTCGGCTACGAGCAGTACTTC. This codes for CASSFHSERHVGYEQYF.